This TCR beta chain stems from a study of blood T cell repertoires in COVID-19. Background on the study: Cohort 3 donors were reported recovered after two negative PCRs, clearance, or symptom resolution. In each case, the material was cDNA or gDNA derived from T cells, B-cell-depleted T cells, or PBMCs.

The authors' processing: Amplification of reference gene primers was used by the study to estimate nucleated cell counts. Method: immunoSEQ multiplex PCR; TCRdb's copy keeps in-frame clones and lacks some. V and J calls and clone size come straight from that table; D and trimming were deduced from the DNA. Here the sample spans some 160,000 clones, 65% to 80% being singletons. Germline V gene lookup returns CDR1 SGHTA and CDR2 FQGTGA. V was cut by 3 bases and J by 2 bases, with 7 bases left in between. The CDR3 has 13 amino acids. Everyone who took part was roughly 18 to 89 years old, and they came from about 23 US areas.

The sequenced material came from PBMCs or T cells enriched from blood (not recorded which). V gene TRBV7-3 combines with J gene TRBJ1-2; possibly TRBD1 for D (5 bases). The TCR sequence derives from a woman aged 65 to 85 in a cohort exposed to, infected with or recovered from COVID-19 (not recorded which). CDR3 DNA: TGTGCCAGCAGCTTGGGGGGGAACTATGGCTACACCTTC. The encoded protein is CASSLGGNYGYTF.